This passage covers 26 T cell receptor beta chains from one sample sequenced in a study of T cell responses to AZD1222 COVID-19 vaccine. Clones were read by immunoSEQ multiplex PCR, and TCRdb kept only the in-frame ones, dropping some. The data contain 100,000 or so clones, roughly nine tenths of them singletons. The sample in question was peripheral blood, obtained on day 0 of AZD1222 vaccination. These receptors were taken from an adult in good health.

The V gene is TRBV27, the J gene TRBJ2-1; 8 bases are shared with TRBD2. In germline, CDR1 is MNHEY, CDR2 SMNVEV (reference sequence). Trimming cost V 7 bases and J 9 bases; bases outside gene matches: 11. The CDR3 is 14 residues long. The CDR3 DNA reads as TGTGCCAGCAACCCGGGACCCGCGGGGGGTGAGCAGTTCTTC. It encodes CASNPGPAGGEQFF.

The chain is built from TRBV7-9 and TRBJ1-4; tentative D call: TRBD1 (5 bases). This CDR3 is 14 amino acids long. The germline gives CDR1 SEHNR, CDR2 FQNEAQ (reference sequence). V was pared by 3 bases and J by 7 bases, with 12 bases between. The CDR3 reads CASSFDSLPEKLFF. DNA for the CDR3: TGTGCCAGCAGCTTCGACAGCCTCCCTGAAAAACTGTTTTTT.

The chain couples TRBV6-2 or TRBV6-3 to TRBJ2-1; the D is unclear. Germline assignment: CDR1 MNHEY and CDR2 SVGEGT. This CDR3 spans 16 amino acids. V lost 4 bases and J 7 bases, leaving 20 bases between the germline ends. The DNA for the CDR3 is TGTGCCAGCAGTTCCCAAAGGCTCTCAGTAGGGAATGAGCAGTTCTTC. It is translated as CASSSQRLSVGNEQFF.

The genes are TRBV19 and TRBJ1-5; the D gene is possibly TRBD1 (5 bases). The CDR3 has 13 amino acids. The germline CDR1 and CDR2 sequences are LNHDA and SQIVND (reference sequence). Trimming cost V 5 bases and J 7 bases, with 12 bases left between them. In DNA form, the CDR3 reads TGTGCCAGTAGTGTGGGACCACTCCAGCCCCAGCATTTT. This codes for CASSVGPLQPQHF.

This chain uses TRBV5-5 with TRBJ1-5; weak D call: TRBD1 (6 bases). Germline V gives CDR1 SGHKS, CDR2 YYEKEE (reference sequence). Trimming removed 4 bases from V and 1 base from J, with 15 bases in between. The CDR3 totals 16 residues. The CDR3 loop reads CASSPRGGESNQPQHF. CDR3 nucleotide sequence: TGTGCCAGCAGCCCACGGGGGGGCGAAAGCAATCAGCCCCAGCATTTT.

This clone was picked up one time. In the same sample, other DNA sequences code for this CDR3. The chain is built from TRBV7-2 and TRBJ2-7; no clear D gene. V was clipped by 1 base and J by 6 bases, with 7 bases between them. The CDR3 extends over 12 amino acids. Germline lookup yields CDR1 SGHTA and CDR2 FQGNSA. The CDR3: CASSLVIGEQYF. In nucleotides, the CDR3 is TGTGCCAGCAGCTTAGTCATCGGCGAGCAGTACTTC.

The rearrangement joins TRBV5-6 to TRBJ1-5; 8 bases fit TRBD1. Germline CDR1 SGHDT, CDR2 YYEEEE. V was pared by 0 bases and J by 4 bases, with 0 bases of the junction left unmatched. CDR3 length equals 14 residues. The CDR3 region has the DNA TGTGCCAGCAGCTTGGGGACAGGGAATCAGCCCCAGCATTTT. Translated, it gives CASSLGTGNQPQHF.

The chain carries TRBV28 and TRBJ2-7; tentative D call: TRBD2 (6 bases). This CDR3 comprises 14 residues. The V gene lost 5 bases and the J gene lost 6 bases, with 17 bases spanning the gap. Germline lookup yields CDR1 MDHEN and CDR2 SYDVKM. In DNA form, the CDR3 reads TGTGCCAGCAGTCCGCCGGGCGGGGTGCTCGAGCAGTACTTC. This sequence encodes CASSPPGGVLEQYF. The full variable domain, completed using reference TRBV28 and TRBJ2-7, is DVKVTQSSRYLVKRTGEKVFLECVQDMDHENMFWYRQDPGLGLRLIYFSYDVKMKEKGDIPEGYSVSREKKERFSLILESASTNQTSMYLCASSPPGGVLEQYFGPGTRLTVT.

This rearrangement joins TRBV5-6 to TRBJ2-1; D possibly uses TRBD1 or TRBD2 (5 bases each). V was cut by 1 base and J by 6 bases, with 23 bases left in between. The CDR3 consists of 18 residues. Germline loops: CDR1 SGHDT, CDR2 YYEEEE. Here the CDR3 reads CASSLSWGSLRFRNEQFF. CDR3 nucleotides: TGTGCCAGCAGCTTGTCATGGGGGAGCCTCCGGTTCCGCAATGAGCAGTTCTTC. The entire variable domain, with the rest obtained from reference TRBV5-6 and TRBJ2-1, is as follows: DAGVTQSPTHLIKTRGQQVTLRCSPKSGHDTVSWYQQALGQGPQFIFQYYEEEERQRGNFPDRFSGHQFPNYSSELNVNALLLGDSALYLCASSLSWGSLRFRNEQFFGPGTRLTVL.

The chain combines TRBV4-2 with TRBJ1-5; D uncertain. Germline-derived CDR1 and CDR2 are LGHNA and YNFKEQ. The CDR3 is 15 residues long. Trimming removed 1 base from V and 0 bases from J, with 7 bases in between. CDR3 sequence reads: CASSQGGDSNQPQHF. In DNA, the CDR3 is TGTGCCAGCAGCCAAGGGGGTGATAGCAATCAGCCCCAGCATTTT.

V is TRBV10-1 and J is TRBJ2-1, with D perhaps matching TRBD2 (5 bases). The germline V gene has CDR1 WNHNN and CDR2 SYGVQD (reference sequence). The CDR3 totals 14 residues. V lost 0 bases to trimming and J lost 7 bases, with 10 bases between them. This CDR3 is CASSESKAENEQFF. CDR3 nucleotides: TGCGCCAGCAGTGAGTCCAAAGCGGAGAATGAGCAGTTCTTC.

V gene TRBV6-6 combines with J gene TRBJ2-2, with D possibly matching TRBD1 (5 bases). This CDR3 spans 15 amino acids. V lost 6 bases and J 4 bases, leaving 15 bases between the germline ends. The germline gives CDR1 MNHNY, CDR2 SVGAGI (reference sequence). This CDR3 reads CASSSRAVSTGELFF. The DNA for the CDR3 is TGTGCCAGCAGCAGCAGGGCCGTCAGCACCGGGGAGCTGTTTTTT.

This clone was observed once. This sequence joins TRBV7-2 and TRBJ2-1, with 7 bases that match TRBD2. CDR1 is SGHTA, CDR2 FQGNSA, per germline. This CDR3 comprises 15 residues. V was pared by 5 bases and J by 9 bases, with 13 bases of the junction left unmatched. CDR3 protein: CASSQLSGGRGEQFF. CDR3 DNA: TGTGCCAGCAGCCAGCTTTCGGGGGGAAGAGGTGAGCAGTTCTTC. Supplemented by reference TRBV7-2 and TRBJ2-1, the full variable domain reads GAGVSQSPSNKVTEKGKDVELRCDPISGHTALYWYRQSLGQGLEFLIYFQGNSAPDKSGLPSDRFSAERTGGSVSTLTIQRTQQEDSAVYLCASSQLSGGRGEQFFGPGTRLTVL.

The gene calls are TRBV5-4 and TRBJ2-7; D may be TRBD1 or TRBD2 (5 bases each). This CDR3 is built from 12 residues. V was pared by 2 bases and J by 5 bases, with 8 bases between. CDR1 is SGHNT, CDR2 YYREEE, per germline (reference sequence). CDR3 loop: CASSFEGNEQYF. CDR3 nucleotides: TGTGCCAGCAGCTTCGAGGGGAACGAGCAGTACTTC.

The V gene is TRBV5-6, the J gene TRBJ1-5, with 8 bases identical to TRBD1. Germline CDR1 reads SGHDT; CDR2 reads YYEEEE. V shed 2 bases, J shed 1 base, and the junction held 5 bases outside the gene matches. This CDR3 has 16 residues. CDR3 DNA sequence: TGTGCCAGCAGCTTCTATCAGGGGGCAAGCAATCAGCCCCAGCATTTT. Protein sequence: CASSFYQGASNQPQHF.

J is TRBJ2-3 and V is TRBV10-1, with D perhaps matching TRBD2 (5 bases). This CDR3 spans 13 amino acids. The germline V gene encodes CDR1 WNHNN and CDR2 SYGVQD (reference sequence). V was shortened by 8 bases and J by 1 base, with 10 bases between the two germline ends. The CDR3 nucleotides read TGCGCCAGCGGGAGAGGAGGCACAGATACGCAGTATTTT. It specifies CASGRGGTDTQYF.

The chain is built from TRBV5-6 and TRBJ1-5; D perhaps matches TRBD1 (6 bases). From germline, CDR1 is SGHDT and CDR2 YYEEEE. V gave up 4 bases and J gave up 2 bases, with 19 bases separating them. The CDR3 contains 17 residues. CDR3 in amino acids: CASSNLSWGQGNQPQHF. The CDR3 DNA reads TGTGCCAGCAGCAATCTGTCCTGGGGGCAGGGCAATCAGCCCCAGCATTTT.

The rearrangement uses TRBV6-4 and TRBJ2-1, with TRBD2 identical over 7 bases. V lost 6 bases, J lost 5 bases, and 10 bases stayed unmatched. Germline V gene sequence: CDR1 MRHNA, CDR2 SNTAGT. The CDR3 has 15 amino acids. The DNA of the CDR3 is TGTGCCAGCAGCCCGCCGTCTAGCGGCCACAATGAGCAGTTCTTC. It yields the protein CASSPPSSGHNEQFF.

V usage is TRBV19 and J usage is TRBJ1-4; 7 positions agree with TRBD1. The trim removed 0 bases at V and 5 bases at J, leaving 3 bases unmatched. This CDR3 comprises 15 residues. Germline lookup yields CDR1 LNHDA and CDR2 SQIVND (reference sequence). The CDR3 DNA reads TGTGCCAGTAGTATAGAAGGCAGGGGGAATGAAAAACTGTTTTTT. This codes for CASSIEGRGNEKLFF.

V usage is TRBV11-3 and J usage is TRBJ2-1, with 9 bases identical to TRBD2. The V segment lost 3 bases and the J segment 6 bases; nucleotides outside the gene matches: 6. Germline V gene lookup returns CDR1 SGHNT and CDR2 YENEEA. This CDR3 comprises 15 residues. CDR3 in amino acids: CASSFPGLAFNEQFF. The CDR3 DNA sequence: TGTGCCAGCAGCTTCCCGGGACTAGCTTTCAATGAGCAGTTCTTC.

The V and J genes are TRBV4-1 and TRBJ2-5; the match to TRBD2 covers 11 bases. Germline assignment: CDR1 MGHRA and CDR2 YSYEKL. The ends lost 3 bases at V and 4 bases at J; junction bases unmatched: 10. The CDR3 loop spans 17 amino acids. As DNA, the CDR3 is TGCGCCAGCAGCCAGCTAGGGGTTAGCGGGAGGGGAGAGACCCAGTACTTC. Amino acid sequence: CASSQLGVSGRGETQYF.

V usage is TRBV25-1 and J usage is TRBJ2-7; TRBD1 matches at 8 bases. CDR1 MGHDK and CDR2 SYGVNS come from the germline V gene. V gave up 3 bases and J gave up 8 bases; unmatched junction bases: 9. CDR3 length: 14 residues. The CDR3 bases are TGTGCCAGCAGTGATCTAGGACAGGGTGACAAGCAGTACTTC. Protein sequence: CASSDLGQGDKQYF.

The chain joins TRBV5-4 to TRBJ1-2; 7 bases align to TRBD1. This CDR3 is built from 13 residues. V lost 3 bases, J lost 6 bases, and 5 bases stayed unmatched. The germline V gene has CDR1 SGHNT and CDR2 YYREEE (reference sequence). Here the CDR3 DNA reads TGTGCCAGCAGCTCGACAGGGACCCATGGCTACACCTTC. Its protein is CASSSTGTHGYTF.

The chain combines TRBV19 with TRBJ2-7; 11 bases match TRBD1. Germline V gene lookup returns CDR1 LNHDA and CDR2 SQIVND (reference sequence). With 0 bases clipped from V and 2 bases from J, the junction kept 6 bases outside the gene matches. This CDR3 region has 17 residues. CDR3 nucleotides: TGTGCCAGTAGTATAGAGCACCCGGGACAGGGGGCCTACGAGCAGTACTTC. Protein sequence: CASSIEHPGQGAYEQYF.

Details on this clone: Other nucleotide sequences from this sample produce the same CDR3. The V and J genes are TRBV9 and TRBJ2-1; TRBD2 agrees at 11 bases. J gave up 4 bases and V 0 bases, and 0 bases lay outside the gene matches. Germline CDR1 reads SGDLS; CDR2 reads YYNGEE. The CDR3 spans 15 residues. The CDR3 sequence is CASSVGTSGYNEQFF. The CDR3 DNA is TGTGCCAGCAGCGTAGGGACTAGCGGGTACAATGAGCAGTTCTTC.

CDR3 loop: CATSRGVAEPSTDTQYF. In DNA form, the CDR3 reads TGTGCCACCAGCAGAGGGGTAGCGGAACCTAGCACAGATACGCAGTATTTT. The chain links TRBV15 to TRBJ2-3, with a weak D call TRBD2 (6 bases). The CDR3 is made up of 17 amino acids. V lost 1 base, J lost 0 bases, and 14 bases lay in between. Germline CDR1 LNHNV, CDR2 YYDKDF (reference sequence).